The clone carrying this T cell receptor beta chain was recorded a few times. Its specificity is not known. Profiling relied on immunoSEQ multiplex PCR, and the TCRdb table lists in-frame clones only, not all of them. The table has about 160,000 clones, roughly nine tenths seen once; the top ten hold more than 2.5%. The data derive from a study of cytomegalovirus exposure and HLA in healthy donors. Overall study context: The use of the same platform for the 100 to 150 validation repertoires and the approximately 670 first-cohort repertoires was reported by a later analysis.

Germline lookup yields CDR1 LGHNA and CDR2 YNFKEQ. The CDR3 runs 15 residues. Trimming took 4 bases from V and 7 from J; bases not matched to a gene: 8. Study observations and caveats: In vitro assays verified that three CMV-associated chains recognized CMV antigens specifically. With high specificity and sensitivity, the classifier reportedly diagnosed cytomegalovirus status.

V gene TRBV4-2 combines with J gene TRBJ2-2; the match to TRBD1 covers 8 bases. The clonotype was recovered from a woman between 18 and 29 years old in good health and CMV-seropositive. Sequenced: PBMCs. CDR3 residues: CASSRLDRVNGELFF. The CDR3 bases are TGTGCCAGCAGCCGCTTGGACAGGGTCAACGGGGAGCTGTTTTTT.